This TCR beta chain derives from a study of shared clonotypes between healthy human individuals. Every donor, a Caucasian adult, lived in Nashville, Tennessee. This clone came up a few times. Losses at the gene ends were 6 bases for V and 0 bases for J; bases not matched to a gene: 9. Germline-derived CDR1 and CDR2 are LNHDA and SQIVND (reference sequence). The CDR3 runs to 16 residues. Assay used: immunoSEQ multiplex PCR; TCRdb lists only in-frame clones, some missing. Of about 460,000 clones in the sample, 70% to 80% were seen once. The V and J genes are TRBV19 and TRBJ2-7; TRBD1 agrees at 9 bases. This TCR was sampled from a woman aged 40 to 55 in good health. Some clones in this sample may be carry-over from other donors' samples. Sequences were obtained from PBMCs. The CDR3 here is CASRYSGTGSSYEQYF. The CDR3 bases are TGTGCCAGTAGATATTCCGGGACAGGGAGCTCCTACGAGCAGTACTTC.